Listed below are T cell receptor beta chains from one sample, sequenced in a study of cytomegalovirus exposure and HLA in healthy donors. Profiling relied on immunoSEQ multiplex PCR, and the TCRdb table lists in-frame clones only, not all of them. This sample has some 130,000 clones, with around 76% found just once. Material for sequencing was PBMCs. The receptors stem from a male donor in good health and CMV-seronegative. CDR3s include the opening cysteine and the closing phenylalanine or tryptophan. Each record gives: clone size, J gene, D gene, V gene, CDR3 DNA, CDR3 protein. A D gene is named only where the DNA matches it firmly. A row's size may be missing; if present it is once, few, many or a size class.

NA,TRBJ2-7,TRBD1,TRBV28,TGTGCCAGCAGTCTGACAGGGGGCTCGAGCTCCTACGAGCAGTACTTC,CASSLTGGSSSYEQYF
once,TRBJ2-7,NA,TRBV7-9,TGTGCCAGCAGCACAGCCGGGGTCGGGCCCGCTTACTACGAGCAGTACTTC,CASSTAGVGPAYYEQYF
few,TRBJ1-4,TRBD1,TRBV6-1,TGTGCCAGCAGTGCAAGACAGGGACTAACTAATGAAAAACTGTTTTTT,CASSARQGLTNEKLFF
NA,TRBJ2-4,TRBD1,TRBV19,TGTGCCAGTAGCACTCTCCGGGACAGGGTTCCTCTAGCCAAAAACAGTCAGTACTTC,CASSTLRDRVPLAKNSQYF
NA,TRBJ2-3,NA,TRBV6-6,TGTGCCAGCAGTTGGTCAGGGGTGGACACAGATACGCAGTATTTT,CASSWSGVDTDTQYF
NA,TRBJ2-7,TRBD2,TRBV30,TGTGCCTGGAACTCACTAGCGGAGAACTACGAGCAGTACTTC,CAWNSLAENYEQYF
NA,TRBJ1-2,NA,TRBV15,TGTGCCACCTCTCAATTGTTCATTCTGGGGGGAGGCTATGGCTACACCTTC,CATSQLFILGGGYGYTF
NA,TRBJ1-1,NA,TRBV19,TGTGCCAGTAGTCACAGGGACCCGGACACTGAAGCTTTCTTT,CASSHRDPDTEAFF
few,TRBJ1-5,NA,TRBV30,TGTGCCTGGAGTGTGCTAGATAGCAATCAGCCCCAGCATTTT,CAWSVLDSNQPQHF
NA,TRBJ2-3,NA,TRBV5-1,TGCGCCAGCAGCTGGACGGGAGCCCCCACAGATACGCAGTATTTT,CASSWTGAPTDTQYF
NA,TRBJ2-6,NA,TRBV29-1,TGCAGCGTTGAAATGTCAGGTTTCGCCGGGGCCAACGTCCTGACTTTC,CSVEMSGFAGANVLTF
NA,TRBJ2-2,NA,TRBV28,TGTGCCAGCAGGAGTATCCCCGGGGAGCTGTTTTTT,CASRSIPGELFF
NA,TRBJ2-7,NA,TRBV5-5,TGTGCCAGCAGCTTAACAGGGGAGCAGTACTTC,CASSLTGEQYF
NA,TRBJ1-6,NA,TRBV7-3,TGTGCCAGCAGCTTGGGGGGTTTCGCGGATTCACCCCTCCACTTT,CASSLGGFADSPLHF
NA,TRBJ2-7,NA,TRBV28,TGTGCCAGCAGTTTAGCCGGGGCCTCTAGGGGGTACGAGCAGTACTTC,CASSLAGASRGYEQYF
NA,TRBJ2-7,TRBD1,TRBV30,TGTGCCTGGCACCCCGGGACAGGGGGCCACGAGCAGTACTTC,CAWHPGTGGHEQYF
NA,TRBJ1-4,NA,TRBV6-5,TGTGCAGTAGGGGAGGCGCCTAATGAAAAACTGTTTTTT,CAVGEAPNEKLFF
few,TRBJ2-1,TRBD2,TRBV11-2,TGTGCCAGCAGCCGACTGACTAGCCGTAAATACGACAATGAGCAGTTCTTC,CASSRLTSRKYDNEQFF
NA,TRBJ2-1,NA,TRBV7-8,TGTGCCAGCAGCTTAAAGGGGGGGGAGCAGTTCTTC,CASSLKGGEQFF
NA,TRBJ2-1,TRBD2,TRBV19,TGTGCCAGTAGTGCCCGGACGGGACTAGGATTCAATGAGCAGTTCTTC,CASSARTGLGFNEQFF
NA,TRBJ2-7,TRBD2,TRBV5-1,TGCGCCAGCCGGGAGGCCTACGAGCAGTACTTC,CASREAYEQYF
NA,TRBJ1-1,TRBD1,TRBV4-3,TGCGCCAGCAGCCCCTTAGGACAGGGTGAAGCTTTCTTT,CASSPLGQGEAFF
NA,TRBJ1-4,NA,TRBV6-1,TGTGCCAGCAGTGAAGCGAGCGCAGGGAAGGAAAAACTGTTTTTT,CASSEASAGKEKLFF
NA,TRBJ1-2,NA,TRBV30,TGTGCCTGGAGGGGACTCGGGGGTGGCTACACCTTC,CAWRGLGGGYTF
NA,TRBJ1-6,TRBD1,TRBV5-1,TGCGCCAGCAGGAGCGGACAGGGTGATTCACCCCTCCACTTT,CASRSGQGDSPLHF
NA,TRBJ2-5,TRBD2,TRBV7-9,TGTGCCAGCAGCTTAGCGACTAGCGCCGAGACCCAGTACTTC,CASSLATSAETQYF
NA,TRBJ2-5,TRBD2,TRBV7-6,TGTGCCAGCAGCCTCCGACTAGCGGGAGCCATGTCAAAGATGGTAGAGACCCAGTACTTC,CASSLRLAGAMSKMVETQYF